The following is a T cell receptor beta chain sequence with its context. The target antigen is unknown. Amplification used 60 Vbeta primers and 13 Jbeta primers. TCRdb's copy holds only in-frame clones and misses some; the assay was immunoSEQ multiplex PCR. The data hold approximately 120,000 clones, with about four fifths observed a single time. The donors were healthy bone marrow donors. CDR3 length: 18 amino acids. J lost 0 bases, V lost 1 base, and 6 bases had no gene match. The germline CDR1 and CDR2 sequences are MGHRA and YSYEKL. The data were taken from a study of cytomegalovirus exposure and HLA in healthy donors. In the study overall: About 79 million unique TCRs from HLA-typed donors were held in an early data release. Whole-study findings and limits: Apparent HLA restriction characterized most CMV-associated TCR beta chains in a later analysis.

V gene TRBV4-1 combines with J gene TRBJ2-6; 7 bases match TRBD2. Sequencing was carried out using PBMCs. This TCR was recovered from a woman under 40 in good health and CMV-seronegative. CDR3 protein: CASSQVRDYSSGANVLTF. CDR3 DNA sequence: TGCGCCAGCAGCCAAGTTCGGGACTACAGCTCTGGGGCCAACGTCCTGACTTTC.